The 8 T cell receptor beta chains below come from one sample, sequenced in a study of response to subunit inactivated influenza vaccine. One entry per CDR3 protein, called by TCRdb with MiXCR from the RT-PCR reads. This table holds roughly 620,000 distinct CDR3 sequences, approximately 10% found once. These same records also appear under a second study, on T cells expressing NK-cell markers. As that report states: For TCR beta, cDNA was produced by 5'RACE template switching with UMIs.

Source: PBMCs from blood, taken on the day of vaccination. All receptors derive from a man aged 45-60 years who received an inactivated influenza vaccine.

The V and J genes are TRBV7-8 and TRBJ2-3, with a possible D match to TRBD2 (5 bases). Germline V gene lookup returns CDR1 SGHVS and CDR2 FQNEAQ. The CDR3 extends over 15 amino acids. V was shortened by 2 bases and J by 4 bases, with 13 bases between the two germline ends. The CDR3 sequence: CASSLSEVRADTQYF. The CDR3 DNA sequence: TGTGCCAGCAGCTTATCGGAGGTGCGGGCAGATACGCAGTATTTT.

CDR3 protein: CSAGTGGRQETQYF. CDR3 in DNA: TGCAGCGCAGGGACAGGGGGCCGGCAAGAGACCCAGTACTTC. The gene calls are TRBV29-1 and TRBJ2-5; 12 positions match TRBD1. CDR1 is SQVTM and CDR2 is ANQGSEA in the germline V gene. With 7 bases clipped from V and 2 bases from J, the junction kept 5 bases outside the gene matches. The CDR3 extends over 14 amino acids.

This clonotype has just a few counts. V is TRBV9 and J is TRBJ2-3; 9 bases match TRBD2. Germline values: CDR1 SGDLS, CDR2 YYNGEE. Unmatched junction bases numbered 18, after V lost 4 bases and J lost 0 bases. The CDR3 loop spans 20 amino acids. The CDR3 region has the DNA TGTGCCAGCAGCCATAATTTGCGGGAGGGCCGGAGGGGGAGCACAGATACGCAGTATTTT. Its protein is CASSHNLREGRRGSTDTQYF.

This clonotype was seen repeatedly, ten times or more. The V and J genes are TRBV12-3 or TRBV12-4 and TRBJ2-3; D might be TRBD1 or TRBD2, each matching 6 bases. This CDR3 is 14 amino acids long. Trimming removed 5 bases at V and 5 bases at J, with 14 bases between. This chain's CDR3 is CASSRSGAGDTQYF. The CDR3 nucleotides are TGTGCCAGCAGTCGTTCGGGGGCGGGAGATACGCAGTATTTT.

This clonotype appeared a few times. The genes are TRBV11-2 and TRBJ2-1; D is unresolved. The V gene's germline CDR1 is SGHAT and CDR2 FQNNGV. The CDR3 runs to 16 residues. Trimming took off 1 base at V and 1 base at J, with 11 bases between the two ends. Here the CDR3 reads CASSLGPDSSYNEQFF. Here the CDR3 DNA reads TGTGCCAGCAGCTTAGGGCCAGATTCATCCTACAATGAGCAGTTCTTC.

This clonotype was detected a few times. The V and J genes are TRBV2 and TRBJ2-1; possibly TRBD2 for D (6 bases). V was pared by 6 bases and J by 5 bases, with 14 bases between. Germline lookup yields CDR1 SNHLY and CDR2 FYNNEI. The CDR3 runs to 14 residues. The CDR3 coding sequence is TGTGCCAGCAGGGACTGGGGGGAGAACAATGAGCAGTTCTTC. The encoded protein is CASRDWGENNEQFF.

In its sample, this clonotype was seen a few times. The V call is TRBV5-6, the J call TRBJ1-1; D is unresolved. The CDR3 covers 11 residues. In germline, CDR1 is SGHDT, CDR2 YYEEEE. The germline V and J ends were trimmed by 0 bases and 10 bases, with 7 bases remaining between them. The CDR3 DNA sequence: TGTGCCAGCAGCTTGGGATCGATAGCTTTCTTT. This encodes CASSLGSIAFF.

The sample holds a few counts of this clonotype. CDR3: CATSSLSTTTSYEQYF. As DNA, the CDR3 is TGTGCCACCAGCAGTCTCAGCACTACAACCTCCTACGAGCAGTACTTC. The rearrangement uses TRBV15 and TRBJ2-7; D is ambiguous. CDR3 length equals 16 residues. Looked up from germline, CDR1 is LNHNV and CDR2 is YYDKDF (reference sequence). Trimming left V 3 bases short and J 0 bases short, with 15 bases between.